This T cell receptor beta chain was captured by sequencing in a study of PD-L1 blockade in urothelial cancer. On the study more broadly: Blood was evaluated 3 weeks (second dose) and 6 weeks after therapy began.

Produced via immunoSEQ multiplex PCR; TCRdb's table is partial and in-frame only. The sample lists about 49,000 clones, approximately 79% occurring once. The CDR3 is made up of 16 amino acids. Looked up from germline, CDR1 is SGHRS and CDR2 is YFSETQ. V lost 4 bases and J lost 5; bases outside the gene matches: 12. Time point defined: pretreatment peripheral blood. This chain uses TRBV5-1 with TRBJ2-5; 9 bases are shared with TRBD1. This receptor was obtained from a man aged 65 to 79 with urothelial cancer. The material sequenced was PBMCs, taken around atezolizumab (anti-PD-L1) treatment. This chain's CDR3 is CASSLGQGNNLETQYF. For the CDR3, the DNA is TGCGCCAGCAGCCTCGGACAGGGGAATAATCTGGAGACCCAGTACTTC.